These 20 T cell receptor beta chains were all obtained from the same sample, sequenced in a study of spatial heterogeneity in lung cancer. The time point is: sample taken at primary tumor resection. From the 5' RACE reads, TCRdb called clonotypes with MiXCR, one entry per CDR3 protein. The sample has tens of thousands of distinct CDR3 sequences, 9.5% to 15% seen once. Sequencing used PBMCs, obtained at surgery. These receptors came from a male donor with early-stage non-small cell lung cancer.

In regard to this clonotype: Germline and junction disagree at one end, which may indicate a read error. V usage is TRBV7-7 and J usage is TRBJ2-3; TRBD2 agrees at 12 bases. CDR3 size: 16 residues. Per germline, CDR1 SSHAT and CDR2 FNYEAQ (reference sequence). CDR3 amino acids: CASSLGLAGPQDTQYF. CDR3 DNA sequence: TGTGCTAGCAGCTTAGGACTAGCGGGGCCCCAGGATACGCAGTATTTT.

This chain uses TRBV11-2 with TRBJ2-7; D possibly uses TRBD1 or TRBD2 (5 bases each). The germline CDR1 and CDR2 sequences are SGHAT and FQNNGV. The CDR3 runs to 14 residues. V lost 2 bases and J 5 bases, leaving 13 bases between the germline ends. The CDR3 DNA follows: TGTGCCAGCAGCTTAATGTTGGGGGTCAACGAGCAGTACTTC. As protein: CASSLMLGVNEQYF.

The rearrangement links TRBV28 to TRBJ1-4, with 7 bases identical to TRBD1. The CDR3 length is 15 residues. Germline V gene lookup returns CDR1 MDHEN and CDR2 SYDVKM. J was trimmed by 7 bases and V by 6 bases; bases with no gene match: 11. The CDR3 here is CASRPRQGRGEKLFF. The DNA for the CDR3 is TGTGCCAGCAGGCCAAGACAGGGACGGGGTGAAAAACTGTTTTTT.

The CDR3 DNA follows: TGTGCCAGCAGACAAACAGGGGCGAACACCGGGGAGCTGTTTTTT. Translation: CASRQTGANTGELFF. The chain employs TRBV6-2 or TRBV6-3 and TRBJ2-2, with 7 nucleotides matching TRBD1. Germline V gene data show CDR1 as MNHEY and CDR2 as SVGEGT. There are 15 residues in the CDR3. Trimming removed 6 bases from V and 0 bases from J; junction bases left unmatched: 4.

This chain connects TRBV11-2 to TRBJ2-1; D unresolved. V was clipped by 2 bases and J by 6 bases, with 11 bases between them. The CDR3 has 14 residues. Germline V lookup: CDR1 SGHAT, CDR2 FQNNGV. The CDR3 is CASSLSSAINEQFF. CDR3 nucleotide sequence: TGTGCCAGCAGCTTATCCAGCGCAATCAATGAGCAGTTCTTC.

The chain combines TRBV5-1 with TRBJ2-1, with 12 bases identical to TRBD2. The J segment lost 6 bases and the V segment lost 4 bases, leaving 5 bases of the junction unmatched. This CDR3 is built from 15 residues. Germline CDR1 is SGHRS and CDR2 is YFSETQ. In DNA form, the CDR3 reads TGCGCCAGCAGCATAGGGACTAGCGGGCCCAATGAGCAGTTCTTC. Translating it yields CASSIGTSGPNEQFF. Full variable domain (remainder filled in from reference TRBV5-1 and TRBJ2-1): KAGVTQTPRYLIKTRGQQVTLSCSPISGHRSVSWYQQTPGQGLQFLFEYFSETQRNKGNFPGRFSGRQFSNSRSEMNVSTLELGDSALYLCASSIGTSGPNEQFFGPGTRLTVL.

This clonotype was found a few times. The CDR3 region is CSARDRLAGQETQYF. The DNA of the CDR3 is TGCAGTGCTAGAGACCGACTAGCGGGGCAAGAGACCCAGTACTTC. The chain uses TRBV20-1 and TRBJ2-5; 11 nucleotides match TRBD2. V was pared by 0 bases and J by 2 bases, with 2 bases of the junction left unmatched. This CDR3 contains 15 residues. Germline CDR1 and CDR2: DFQATT and SNEGSKA (reference sequence).

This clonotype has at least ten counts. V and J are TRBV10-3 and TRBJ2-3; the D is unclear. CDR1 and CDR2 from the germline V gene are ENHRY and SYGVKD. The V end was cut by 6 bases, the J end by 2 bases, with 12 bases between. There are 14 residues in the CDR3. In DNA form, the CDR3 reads TGTGCCATCAGGGGGATCTTGTCCACAGATACGCAGTATTTT. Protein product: CAIRGILSTDTQYF.

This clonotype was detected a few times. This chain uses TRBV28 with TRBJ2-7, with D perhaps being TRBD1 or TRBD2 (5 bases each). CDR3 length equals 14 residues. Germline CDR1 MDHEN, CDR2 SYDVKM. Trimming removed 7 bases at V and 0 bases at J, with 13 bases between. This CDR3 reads CASTWGRSSYEQYF. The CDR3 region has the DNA TGTGCCAGCACCTGGGGGAGAAGCTCCTACGAGCAGTACTTC.

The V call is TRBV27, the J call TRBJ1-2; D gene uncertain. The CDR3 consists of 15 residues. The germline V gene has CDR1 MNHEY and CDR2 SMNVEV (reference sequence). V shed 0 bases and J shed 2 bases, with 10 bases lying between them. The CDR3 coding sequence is TGTGCCAGCAGTTTATCGGCTCAGCAGAACTATGGCTACACCTTC. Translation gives CASSLSAQQNYGYTF.

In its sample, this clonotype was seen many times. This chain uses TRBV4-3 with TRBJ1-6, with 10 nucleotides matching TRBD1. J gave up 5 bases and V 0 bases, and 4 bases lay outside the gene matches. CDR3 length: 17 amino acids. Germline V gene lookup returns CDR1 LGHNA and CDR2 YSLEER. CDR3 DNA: TGCGCCAGCAGCCAAGATTCCGGGACAGGGGATAATTCACCCCTCCACTTT. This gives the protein CASSQDSGTGDNSPLHF.

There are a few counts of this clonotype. The CDR3 region is CATSSRVEQFF. CDR3 bases: TGTGCCACCAGTTCCAGGGTTGAGCAGTTCTTC. V and J are TRBV24-1 and TRBJ2-1, with D perhaps matching TRBD1 (5 bases). V shed 6 bases and J shed 9 bases, with 8 bases lying between them. The CDR3 spans 11 residues. The germline CDR1 and CDR2 sequences are KGHDR and SFDVKD.

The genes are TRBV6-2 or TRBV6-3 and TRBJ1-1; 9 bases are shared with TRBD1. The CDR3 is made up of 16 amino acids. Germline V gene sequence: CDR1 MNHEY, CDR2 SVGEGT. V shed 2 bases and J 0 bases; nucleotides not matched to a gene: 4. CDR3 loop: CASSYGTGSMNTEAFF. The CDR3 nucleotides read TGTGCCAGCAGTTACGGGACAGGGTCCATGAACACTGAAGCTTTCTTT.

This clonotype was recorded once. As DNA, the CDR3 is TGTGCCAGCAGCCGCCTTGACAGGGCTATTCAAGAGACCCAGTACTTC. It translates to CASSRLDRAIQETQYF. The chain employs TRBV14 and TRBJ2-5; 7 positions agree with TRBD1. The CDR3 is 16 amino acids. With V trimmed by 4 bases and J by 2 bases, 10 bases remained unmatched. CDR1 and CDR2 from the germline V gene are SGHDN and FVKESK.

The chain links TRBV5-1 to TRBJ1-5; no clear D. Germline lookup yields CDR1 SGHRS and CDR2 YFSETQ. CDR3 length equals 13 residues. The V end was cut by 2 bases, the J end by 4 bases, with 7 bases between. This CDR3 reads CASSFEPNQPQHF. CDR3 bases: TGCGCCAGCAGCTTCGAGCCAAATCAGCCCCAGCATTTT.

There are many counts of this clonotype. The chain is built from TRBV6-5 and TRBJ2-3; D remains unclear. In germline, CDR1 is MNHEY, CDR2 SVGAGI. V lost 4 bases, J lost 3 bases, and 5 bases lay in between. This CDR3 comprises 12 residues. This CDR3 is CASSSRTDTQYF. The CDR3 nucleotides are TGTGCCAGCAGTTCCCGGACAGATACGCAGTATTTT.

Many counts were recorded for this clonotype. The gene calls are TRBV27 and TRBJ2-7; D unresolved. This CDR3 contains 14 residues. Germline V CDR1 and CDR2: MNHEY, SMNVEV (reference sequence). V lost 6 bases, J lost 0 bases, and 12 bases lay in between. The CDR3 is CASSQRSISYEQYF. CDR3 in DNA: TGTGCCAGCAGCCAACGCTCGATCTCCTACGAGCAGTACTTC.

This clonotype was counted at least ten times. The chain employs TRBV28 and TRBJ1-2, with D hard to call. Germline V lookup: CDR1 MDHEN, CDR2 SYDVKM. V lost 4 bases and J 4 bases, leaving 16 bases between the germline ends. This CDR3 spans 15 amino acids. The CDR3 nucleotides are TGTGCCAGCAGTTCCCTCCCATCCACGGGCTATGGCTACACCTTC. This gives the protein CASSSLPSTGYGYTF.

CDR3 region: CASSPRAGGYGISYNEQFF. The CDR3 coding sequence is TGTGCCAGCTCCCCCCGGGCAGGGGGTTATGGGATCTCCTACAATGAGCAGTTCTTC. The chain couples TRBV21-1 to TRBJ2-1; the D segment call TRBD1 is taken from the table without a DNA check. TRBV21-1 is assigned pseudogene status. CDR3 length equals 19 residues.

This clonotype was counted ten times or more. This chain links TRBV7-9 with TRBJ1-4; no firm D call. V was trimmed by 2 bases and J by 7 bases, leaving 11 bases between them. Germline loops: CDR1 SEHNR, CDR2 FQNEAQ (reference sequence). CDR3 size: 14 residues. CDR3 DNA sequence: TGTGCCAGCAGCTTAATGAACAGCGGTGAAAAACTGTTTTTT. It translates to CASSLMNSGEKLFF.